These T cell receptor beta chains were read from a single sample in a study of blood T cell repertoires in COVID-19. Sequenced by immunoSEQ multiplex PCR; TCRdb stores in-frame clones only, minus some. This sample yields 250,000 to 350,000 clones, of which approximately 83% are seen a single time; approximately 4.2% belongs to the top ten. The sequencing sample was made of PBMCs or T cells enriched from blood (not recorded which). These receptors all come from a woman aged 30 to 39 who had recovered from COVID-19. The CDR3 runs from the conserved cysteine through the conserved F or W. The D gene is left open where the match is weak. Size is stated for part of the rows, as once, few or many counts, or as a class when the clone is expanded.

>TRBJ2-7|TRBD1|NA|TRBV4-1
CASSPVGTATYEQYF
TGCGCCAGCAGCCCAGTGGGGACAGCGACCTACGAGCAGTACTTC
>TRBJ1-5|NA|NA|TRBV19
CASTAFGQSNQPQHF
TGTGCCAGTACCGCTTTTGGACAGAGCAATCAGCCCCAGCATTTT
>TRBJ1-3|NA|NA|TRBV7-6
CASSSDYSGNTIYF
TGTGCCAGCAGCTCGGACTACTCTGGAAACACCATATATTTT
>TRBJ2-3|TRBD2|NA|TRBV7-9
CASSARTSGIIDTQYF
TGTGCCAGCAGCGCTAGGACTAGCGGGATAATAGATACGCAGTATTTT
>TRBJ1-2|NA|NA|TRBV2
CASSEPVQVGYGYTF
TGTGCCAGCAGCGAACCTGTGCAGGTTGGCTATGGCTACACCTTC
>TRBJ1-6|NA|few|TRBV11-2
CASSPSSYNSPLHF
TGTGCCAGCAGCCCTAGCTCCTATAATTCACCCCTCCACTTT
>TRBJ1-6|NA|NA|TRBV25-1
CASSERAYNSPLHF
TGTGCCAGCAGTGAAAGAGCTTATAATTCACCCCTCCACTTT
>TRBJ2-5|TRBD2|NA|TRBV7-9
CASSLVRLAGALYQETQYF
TGTGCCAGCAGCTTAGTAAGGCTAGCGGGGGCCTTGTACCAAGAGACCCAGTACTTC
>TRBJ2-1|NA|once|TRBV15
CATSRDRPGRNEQFF
TGTGCCACCAGCAGAGATCGACCGGGGAGGAATGAGCAGTTCTTC
>TRBJ1-2|NA|once|TRBV21-1
CASSKDRGTDGYTF
TGTGCCAGCAGCAAAGACAGGGGCACTGATGGCTACACCTTC
>TRBJ2-7|NA|NA|TRBV7-9
CASSLPSSYEQYF
TGTGCCAGCAGCTTACCCAGCTCCTACGAGCAGTACTTC
>TRBJ1-1|TRBD1|NA|TRBV28
CASRYLGQGATEAFF
TGTGCCAGCAGATACCTCGGACAGGGGGCTACTGAAGCTTTCTTT
>TRBJ2-7|NA|NA|TRBV5-1
CASSLVSSYEQYF
TGCGCCAGCAGCTTGGTATCCTCCTACGAGCAGTACTTC
>TRBJ2-7|TRBD2|NA|TRBV6-5
CASSYYGGGRIYEQYF
TGTGCCAGCAGTTACTATGGCGGGGGGAGGATCTACGAGCAGTACTTC
>TRBJ1-6|TRBD1|NA|TRBV18
CASSPLTGENSPLHF
TGTGCCAGCTCACCTTTGACAGGGGAGAATTCACCCCTCCACTTT
>TRBJ1-5|NA|NA|TRBV7-9
CASSLLAGSGNQPQHF
TGTGCCAGCAGCTTACTGGCGGGATCTGGCAATCAGCCCCAGCATTTT
>TRBJ2-5|NA|NA|TRBV18
CASSPRSPQETQYF
TGTGCCAGCTCACCACGCAGTCCACAAGAGACCCAGTACTTC
>TRBJ1-1|NA|NA|TRBV4-1
CASSQDPDTEAFF
TGCGCCAGCAGCCAAGATCCGGACACTGAAGCTTTCTTT
>TRBJ1-4|NA|NA|TRBV11-2
CASSLGRGSEKLFF
TGTGCCAGCAGCTTAGGCAGGGGTAGTGAAAAACTGTTTTTT
>TRBJ2-7|NA|NA|TRBV10-3
CAIRSQGSEQYF
TGTGCCATCAGGAGCCAGGGTAGCGAGCAGTACTTC
>TRBJ2-3|NA|NA|TRBV3-1/TRBV3-2
CASSPFPGSTDTQYF
TGTGCCAGCAGCCCCTTTCCGGGGAGCACAGATACGCAGTATTTT
>TRBJ2-7|NA|few|TRBV7-9
CASSPGTLYEQYF
TGTGCCAGCAGCCCTGGGACATTGTACGAGCAGTACTTC
>TRBJ1-2|NA|few|TRBV6-4
CASSDSGGLDGYTF
TGTGCCAGCAGTGACTCTGGAGGGTTGGATGGCTACACCTTC
>TRBJ1-1|NA|few|TRBV6-2/TRBV6-3
CASSYRGIPEAFF
TGTGCCAGCAGTTACAGAGGGATCCCTGAAGCTTTCTTT